Listed below are T cell receptor beta chains from one sample, sequenced in a study of blood T cell repertoires in COVID-19. Here immunoSEQ multiplex PCR was the method, and the copy in TCRdb shows in-frame clones only, minus some. The table includes about 180,000 clones, 82% detected once. Sequencing was performed on peripheral blood. The receptors originated from a woman between 65 and 79 years old with acute or convalescent COVID-19. The CDR3 runs from the conserved cysteine through the conserved F or W. Fields, in order: V gene, J gene, D gene, clone size, CDR3 DNA, CDR3 protein. The D gene is left open where the match is weak. Part of the rows lack a size; the others show once, few, many or a class for expanded clones.

v_gene: TRBV28; j_gene: TRBJ2-4; d_gene: NA; abundance: NA; CDR3nt: TGTGCCAGCAGTTTAAACCCGGCGGTGTCGAACATTCAGTACTTC; CDR3aa: CASSLNPAVSNIQYF
v_gene: TRBV9; j_gene: TRBJ2-5; d_gene: NA; abundance: NA; CDR3nt: TGTGCCAGCAGCGTAGAAGGAGGGGCCCTCCGGACCCAGTACTTC; CDR3aa: CASSVEGGALRTQYF
v_gene: TRBV5-1; j_gene: TRBJ2-7; d_gene: NA; abundance: NA; CDR3nt: TGCGCCAGCAGACCATGGACAGCGTCCTACGAGCAGTACTTC; CDR3aa: CASRPWTASYEQYF
v_gene: TRBV7-2; j_gene: TRBJ2-1; d_gene: NA; abundance: NA; CDR3nt: TGTGCCAGCAGCCCTTTTATCAATGAGCAGTTCTTC; CDR3aa: CASSPFINEQFF
v_gene: TRBV7-2; j_gene: TRBJ1-5; d_gene: NA; abundance: NA; CDR3nt: TGTGCCAGCAGCTTACGGGGGAGCGATCAGCCCCAGCATTTT; CDR3aa: CASSLRGSDQPQHF
v_gene: TRBV28; j_gene: TRBJ1-5; d_gene: NA; abundance: NA; CDR3nt: TGTGCCAGCAGTGTCGGGACAATGGGTCAGCCCCAGCATTTT; CDR3aa: CASSVGTMGQPQHF
v_gene: TRBV25-1; j_gene: TRBJ1-1; d_gene: TRBD1; abundance: NA; CDR3nt: TGTGCCAGCGTTCATACAGGGGACACTGAAGCTTTCTTT; CDR3aa: CASVHTGDTEAFF
v_gene: TRBV6-2/TRBV6-3; j_gene: TRBJ1-1; d_gene: NA; abundance: NA; CDR3nt: TGTGCCAGCAGTTACGTCCAGCAGGGCCGGACTGAAGCTTTCTTT; CDR3aa: CASSYVQQGRTEAFF
v_gene: TRBV7-2; j_gene: TRBJ2-2; d_gene: TRBD2; abundance: NA; CDR3nt: TGTGCCAGCAGCTTAGGGACTAGCGGGAGAAGACTCGGCGGGGAGCTGTTTTTT; CDR3aa: CASSLGTSGRRLGGELFF
v_gene: TRBV5-4; j_gene: TRBJ1-1; d_gene: NA; abundance: NA; CDR3nt: TGTGCCAGCAGCTTGGCAGGGGTAACTGAAGCTTTCTTT; CDR3aa: CASSLAGVTEAFF
v_gene: TRBV25-1; j_gene: TRBJ2-3; d_gene: TRBD2; abundance: few; CDR3nt: TGTGCCAGCAGCCAACTAGCGGGAGGCTCGACAGATACGCAGTATTTT; CDR3aa: CASSQLAGGSTDTQYF
v_gene: TRBV5-1; j_gene: TRBJ2-7; d_gene: NA; abundance: once; CDR3nt: TGCGCCAGCAGCAGTACCGGACAGTTAACCTACGAGCAGTACTTC; CDR3aa: CASSSTGQLTYEQYF
v_gene: TRBV29-1; j_gene: TRBJ2-7; d_gene: TRBD1; abundance: NA; CDR3nt: TGCAGCGTTGGAAGGGACAGGGACGAGCAGTACTTC; CDR3aa: CSVGRDRDEQYF
v_gene: TRBV7-2; j_gene: TRBJ1-2; d_gene: NA; abundance: NA; CDR3nt: TGTGCCAGCAGCTTAGGGGGGCAAGAGGGGAACTATGGCTACACCTTC; CDR3aa: CASSLGGQEGNYGYTF
v_gene: TRBV7-2; j_gene: TRBJ2-1; d_gene: TRBD2; abundance: NA; CDR3nt: TGTGCCAGCAGCTTAGATAGCGGAAGGGAGGGTGAGCAGTTCTTC; CDR3aa: CASSLDSGREGEQFF
v_gene: TRBV7-9; j_gene: TRBJ1-4; d_gene: NA; abundance: NA; CDR3nt: TGTGCCAGCAGCTCCTCAACAGGGTCTGATGAAAAACTGTTTTTT; CDR3aa: CASSSSTGSDEKLFF
v_gene: TRBV6-5; j_gene: TRBJ1-1; d_gene: NA; abundance: once; CDR3nt: TGTGCCAGCAGGAACAGGGAATCGCGGACTGAAGCTTTCTTT; CDR3aa: CASRNRESRTEAFF
v_gene: TRBV10-2; j_gene: TRBJ2-3; d_gene: NA; abundance: NA; CDR3nt: TGCGCCACCAGGACTAATTTCGATACGCAGTATTTT; CDR3aa: CATRTNFDTQYF
v_gene: TRBV7-9; j_gene: TRBJ1-2; d_gene: NA; abundance: NA; CDR3nt: TGTGCCAGCAGCCGGAGCGAGGGGGTGGGGACCTATCAGGTCCGTGGCTACACCTTC; CDR3aa: CASSRSEGVGTYQVRGYTF
v_gene: TRBV5-1; j_gene: TRBJ1-1; d_gene: NA; abundance: NA; CDR3nt: TGCGCCAGCAGCTCGTCCGGACAGACGAACACTGAAGCTTTCTTT; CDR3aa: CASSSSGQTNTEAFF
v_gene: TRBV18; j_gene: TRBJ2-3; d_gene: NA; abundance: NA; CDR3nt: TGTGCCAGCTCACTACAGGGATCGGGTACAGATACGCAGTATTTT; CDR3aa: CASSLQGSGTDTQYF
v_gene: TRBV4-1; j_gene: TRBJ1-5; d_gene: NA; abundance: NA; CDR3nt: TGCGCCAGCAGCCAGGCCCGGGACAATAGTCAGCCCCAGCATTTT; CDR3aa: CASSQARDNSQPQHF
v_gene: TRBV30; j_gene: TRBJ1-5; d_gene: TRBD1; abundance: NA; CDR3nt: TGTGCCTGGGGCCGGGACAGTAATCAGCCCCAGCATTTT; CDR3aa: CAWGRDSNQPQHF
v_gene: TRBV6-1; j_gene: TRBJ2-4; d_gene: NA; abundance: once; CDR3nt: TGTGCCAGCAGTGAATTCTCGTCCGTCAGGCTCTTCGTAAACATTCAGTACTTC; CDR3aa: CASSEFSSVRLFVNIQYF
v_gene: TRBV4-3; j_gene: TRBJ1-2; d_gene: NA; abundance: NA; CDR3nt: TGCGCCAGCAGCCGATCGCACCATATAACAGGGCCGGGGGGCTACACCTTC; CDR3aa: CASSRSHHITGPGGYTF
v_gene: TRBV7-8; j_gene: TRBJ1-5; d_gene: TRBD1; abundance: NA; CDR3nt: TGTGCCAGCAGCTCCGGGACAGGGGACAATCAGCCCCAGCATTTT; CDR3aa: CASSSGTGDNQPQHF
v_gene: TRBV7-9; j_gene: TRBJ2-1; d_gene: TRBD2; abundance: NA; CDR3nt: TGTGCCAGCAGCCCCGTCGGGACTAGCGGGGGGAATGAGCAGTTCTTC; CDR3aa: CASSPVGTSGGNEQFF
v_gene: TRBV3-1/TRBV3-2; j_gene: TRBJ2-5; d_gene: NA; abundance: NA; CDR3nt: TGTGCCAGCAGCCAAGAGGGCAGGCCTGGGGAGACCCAGTACTTC; CDR3aa: CASSQEGRPGETQYF
v_gene: TRBV5-1; j_gene: TRBJ1-2; d_gene: NA; abundance: NA; CDR3nt: TGCGCCAGCAGGGAGGGAAAAGACTATGGCTACACCTTC; CDR3aa: CASREGKDYGYTF
v_gene: TRBV30; j_gene: TRBJ2-3; d_gene: NA; abundance: NA; CDR3nt: TGTGCCTGGAGTGCGGGTGGGACACTGCATACGCAGTATTTT; CDR3aa: CAWSAGGTLHTQYF
v_gene: TRBV7-6; j_gene: TRBJ1-5; d_gene: NA; abundance: few; CDR3nt: TGTGCCAGCAGCCTTTCTATAGATCAGCCCCAGCATTTT; CDR3aa: CASSLSIDQPQHF